This T cell receptor beta chain comes out of a study of T cells expressing NK-cell markers. The CDR3 contains 12 residues. Following a re-call of the 5' RACE reads, TCRdb has one entry per CDR3 protein and lacks DNA. The sample table sets out 400,000 to 450,000 distinct CDR3 sequences. The receptor comes from a woman aged 18 to 75 in good health. This chain connects TRBV12-3 or TRBV12-4 to TRBJ2-1. The sequenced material came from blood T cells: a sorted CD56 or NKG2C T cell subset, CD4+ or CD8+ T cells, or bulk PBMC T cells (not recorded which). CDR3 protein: CASSGRSNEQFF.